Sequencing of this T cell receptor (beta chain) was carried out in a study of Graves' ophthalmopathy and Graves' hyperthyroidism. Investigators amplified TCR beta CDR3 regions from RNA transcripts. HTBI primers served in a first-round RT-PCR, which a second-round multiplex PCR followed. Each CDR3 protein gets one entry after TCRdb re-called the multiplex PCR reads with MiXCR. The sample yields a few hundred thousand distinct CDR3 sequences, just over 15% seen once. Germline V gene sequence: CDR1 MNHNS, CDR2 SASEGT. The CDR3 loop spans 16 amino acids. The V and J ends lost 6 bases and 5 bases respectively, with 20 bases between them.

This TCR came from a woman aged 18-30 years with stable Graves' hyperthyroidism. The chain carries TRBV6-1 and TRBJ1-5; tentatively, D is TRBD1 (5 bases). Material for sequencing was peripheral blood. The CDR3 nucleotides are TGTGCCAGCAGAGTTAGGGGTCCGAGGATAGATCAGCCCCAGCATTTT. Amino acids: CASRVRGPRIDQPQHF.